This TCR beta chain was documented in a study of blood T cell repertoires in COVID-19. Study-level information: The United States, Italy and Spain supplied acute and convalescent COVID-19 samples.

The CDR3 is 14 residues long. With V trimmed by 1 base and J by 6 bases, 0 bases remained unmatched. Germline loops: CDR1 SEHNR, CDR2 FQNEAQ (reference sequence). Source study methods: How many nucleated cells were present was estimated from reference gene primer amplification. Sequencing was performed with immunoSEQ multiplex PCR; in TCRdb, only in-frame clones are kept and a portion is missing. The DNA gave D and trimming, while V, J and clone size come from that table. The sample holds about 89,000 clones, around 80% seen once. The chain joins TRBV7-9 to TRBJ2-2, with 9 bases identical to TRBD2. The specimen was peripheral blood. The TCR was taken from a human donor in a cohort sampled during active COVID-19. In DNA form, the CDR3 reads TGTGCCAGCAGCTTAGGGACTAGCGCCGGGGAGCTGTTTTTT. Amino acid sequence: CASSLGTSAGELFF.